One and the same sample provided the 23 T cell receptor beta chains below, sequenced in a study of T cell responses to AZD1222 COVID-19 vaccine. Profiling relied on immunoSEQ multiplex PCR, and the TCRdb table lists in-frame clones only, not all of them. The sample lists roughly 80,000 clones; 90% were seen once. This sample comprised peripheral blood, obtained 28 days after the second AZD1222 dose. All receptors derive from an adult who received the AZD1222 COVID-19 vaccine.

The CDR3 is CASSGTGIGYGYTF. CDR3 nucleotides: TGTGCCAGCAGCGGGACAGGGATCGGCTATGGCTACACCTTC. The genes are TRBV9 and TRBJ1-2, with 8 nucleotides matching TRBD1. The CDR3 is made up of 14 amino acids. Trimming took 3 bases from V and 4 from J; bases not matched to a gene: 5. Germline V lookup: CDR1 SGDLS, CDR2 YYNGEE.

This rearrangement joins TRBV5-1 to TRBJ2-7; TRBD1 is a possible D gene (6 bases). CDR1 SGHRS and CDR2 YFSETQ come from the germline V gene. With 4 bases removed from V and 3 bases from J, the gap between germline ends came to 17 bases. CDR3 length equals 15 residues. The CDR3 nucleotides are TGCGCCAGCAGCATTACCCAGGGGACGATCTACGAGCAGTACTTC. Its translation is CASSITQGTIYEQYF.

The rearrangement uses TRBV6-6 and TRBJ2-1; D unclear. CDR1 and CDR2 from the germline V gene are MNHNY and SVGAGI (reference sequence). The V and J ends lost 2 bases and 3 bases respectively, with 11 bases between them. The CDR3 runs to 15 residues. CDR3 region: CASSYIGHGYNEQFF. DNA of the CDR3: TGTGCCAGCAGTTACATCGGTCACGGCTACAATGAGCAGTTCTTC.

V gene TRBV30 combines with J gene TRBJ1-5, with D unclear. This CDR3 has 14 amino acids. CDR1 GTSNPN and CDR2 SVGIG come from the germline V gene (reference sequence). V lost 0 bases and J lost 7, with 13 bases in between. The CDR3 DNA follows: TGTGCCTGGAGTGTGGACGTCGTCAAACAGCCCCAGCATTTT. This encodes CAWSVDVVKQPQHF.

The chain uses TRBV4-1 and TRBJ1-2; 7 nucleotides line up with TRBD1. Germline assignment: CDR1 MGHRA and CDR2 YSYEKL. The ends lost 5 bases at V and 0 bases at J; junction bases unmatched: 12. This CDR3 has 17 residues. CDR3 bases: TGCGCCAGCAGCAAACCGGGACAGAGAAGATCTAACTATGGCTACACCTTC. It encodes CASSKPGQRRSNYGYTF.

The genes are TRBV5-1 and TRBJ1-5, with D possibly being TRBD1 (5 bases). In germline, CDR1 is SGHRS, CDR2 YFSETQ. Trimming pared 7 bases from V and 1 base from J, leaving 15 bases between. This CDR3 has 15 amino acids. DNA for the CDR3: TGCGCCAGCCGGCCGGGACCCGCCAGCAATCAGCCCCAGCATTTT. Translated, it gives CASRPGPASNQPQHF.

The rearrangement uses TRBV30 and TRBJ1-2; D remains ambiguous. This CDR3 is 12 amino acids long. Trimming took off 1 base at V and 7 bases at J, with 10 bases between the two ends. Germline CDR1 is GTSNPN and CDR2 is SVGIG (reference sequence). The CDR3 DNA sequence: TGTGCCTGGAGTGCGGTGACGCGTGGCTACACCTTC. Translated, it gives CAWSAVTRGYTF.

V usage is TRBV10-2 and J usage is TRBJ2-3; D unresolved. The germline CDR1 and CDR2 sequences are WSHSY and SAAADI. The V and J ends lost 7 bases and 5 bases respectively, with 13 bases between them. The CDR3 loop spans 13 amino acids. DNA of the CDR3: TGCGCCAGCACCGAAGTTCCTGGAGATACGCAGTATTTT. This codes for CASTEVPGDTQYF.

The V call is TRBV6-5, the J call TRBJ2-3; D gene unclear. Germline loops: CDR1 MNHEY, CDR2 SVGAGI. The ends were cut back, 0 bases at V and 4 bases at J, with 8 bases in the middle. This CDR3 has 14 amino acids. CDR3 DNA sequence: TGTGCCAGCAGTTACTCCGACCGTCCAGATACGCAGTATTTT. It yields the protein CASSYSDRPDTQYF.

The chain is built from TRBV12-3 or TRBV12-4 and TRBJ1-5, with D uncertain. V was shortened by 6 bases and J by 3 bases, with 6 bases between the two germline ends. This CDR3 comprises 12 residues. Here the CDR3 reads CASSNDNQPQHF. CDR3 nucleotides: TGTGCCAGCAGCAACGACAATCAGCCCCAGCATTTT.

The chain is built from TRBV18 and TRBJ1-5; D unresolved. V shed 0 bases and J shed 9 bases, with 6 bases lying between them. This CDR3 is built from 12 residues. CDR1 and CDR2 (germline): KGHSH, LQKENI. The DNA for the CDR3 is TGTGCCAGCTCACCACCAGGTTCGCCCCAGCATTTT. It is translated as CASSPPGSPQHF.

The chain joins TRBV7-9 to TRBJ2-7, with unresolved D. The CDR3 runs to 14 residues. The germline V and J ends were trimmed by 1 base and 0 bases, with 7 bases remaining between them. Per the germline V gene, CDR1 is SEHNR and CDR2 is FQNEAQ (reference sequence). The CDR3 protein is CASSLGASSYEQYF. DNA of the CDR3: TGTGCCAGCAGCTTAGGGGCCTCCTCCTACGAGCAGTACTTC.

The chain is built from TRBV7-8 and TRBJ1-2; 7 bases line up with TRBD1. The CDR3 contains 12 residues. Trimming removed 8 bases from V and 5 bases from J; junction bases left unmatched: 5. Germline CDR1 is SGHVS and CDR2 is FQNEAQ. The CDR3 here is CASRDSLYGYTF. The CDR3 DNA is TGTGCCAGCCGGGACAGCCTATATGGCTACACCTTC.

The J gene is TRBJ1-1, the V gene TRBV7-6; D is unresolved. The germline V gene has CDR1 SGHVS and CDR2 FNYEAQ. The CDR3 has 15 amino acids. V was pared by 1 base and J by 1 base, with 10 bases between. The CDR3: CASSLGAGENTEAFF. The CDR3 nucleotides read TGTGCCAGCAGCTTAGGTGCGGGAGAGAACACTGAAGCTTTCTTT.

The genes are TRBV7-8 and TRBJ1-2; 8 nucleotides match TRBD1. CDR1 is SGHVS, CDR2 FQNEAQ, per germline. The CDR3 consists of 14 residues. The V and J ends lost 4 bases and 4 bases, in that order; junction bases with no gene match: 5. The CDR3 DNA reads TGTGCCAGCAGCTCGGGACAGGCGTTCTATGGCTACACCTTC. Its translation: CASSSGQAFYGYTF. Variable domain in full (rest from reference TRBV7-8 and TRBJ1-2): GAGVSQSPRYKVAKRGQDVALRCDPISGHVSLFWYQQALGQGPEFLTYFQNEAQLDKSGLPSDRFFAERPEGSVSTLKIQRTQQEDSAVYLCASSSGQAFYGYTFGSGTRLTVV.

This sequence joins TRBV18 and TRBJ1-5; tentatively, D is TRBD1 (5 bases). The CDR3 is made up of 15 amino acids. V lost 3 bases and J lost 11, with 20 bases in between. CDR1 and CDR2 from the germline V gene are KGHSH and LQKENI. CDR3 protein: CASSPREVVMGAQHF. CDR3 sequence (DNA): TGTGCCAGCTCACCCCGGGAAGTCGTCATGGGGGCCCAGCATTTT.

This chain uses TRBV10-3 with TRBJ2-1; TRBD2 aligns across 7 bases. The CDR3 length is 15 residues. V was pared by 2 bases and J by 5 bases, with 6 bases of the junction left unmatched. Germline CDR1 ENHRY, CDR2 SYGVKD. CDR3 sequence reads: CAISESGVRDNEQFF. CDR3 nucleotide sequence: TGTGCCATCAGTGAGAGCGGGGTAAGGGACAATGAGCAGTTCTTC.

This chain links TRBV6-4 with TRBJ1-5; D might be TRBD1 (5 bases). The V gene's germline CDR1 is MRHNA and CDR2 SNTAGT. There are 12 residues in the CDR3. The V gene lost 9 bases and the J gene lost 6 bases, with 12 bases spanning the gap. Here the CDR3 DNA reads TGTGCCAGACATTCCAGGGTTCAGCCCCAGCATTTT. It translates to CARHSRVQPQHF.

The sample holds one count of this clone. The CDR3 reads CASSLAGEAFF. The DNA of the CDR3 is TGCGCCAGCAGCTTGGCGGGCGAAGCTTTCTTT. V and J are TRBV5-1 and TRBJ1-1; D remains unclear. CDR3 length: 11 residues. Germline lookup yields CDR1 SGHRS and CDR2 YFSETQ. V shed 0 bases and J shed 8 bases, with 5 bases lying between them.

The V and J genes are TRBV6-1 and TRBJ2-7; D could derive from TRBD1 or TRBD2 (7 bases each). Germline lookup yields CDR1 MNHNS and CDR2 SASEGT. There are 15 residues in the CDR3. Trimming took 0 bases from V and 6 from J, leaving 15 bases between them. This chain's CDR3 is CASSEAQGGVGEQYF. The CDR3 nucleotides are TGTGCCAGCAGTGAAGCGCAGGGGGGGGTTGGCGAGCAGTACTTC.

This chain links TRBV6-5 with TRBJ2-7; 11 bases are shared with TRBD1. V was clipped by 5 bases and J by 4 bases; unmatched bases: 7. The CDR3 covers 15 residues. Germline V gene sequence: CDR1 MNHEY, CDR2 SVGAGI. The CDR3: CASSIPGQGGYEQYF. In nucleotides, the CDR3 is TGTGCCAGCAGTATTCCGGGACAGGGGGGTTACGAGCAGTACTTC.

The chain carries TRBV4-1 and TRBJ1-1; no definite D call. The V end was cut by 1 base, the J end by 8 bases, with 5 bases between. The CDR3 runs to 11 residues. Germline CDR1 is MGHRA and CDR2 is YSYEKL. CDR3 DNA: TGCGCCAGCAGCCAAGGAGAAGAAGCTTTCTTT. Its translation is CASSQGEEAFF.

V is TRBV5-1 and J is TRBJ2-3, with TRBD1 matching over 8 bases. This CDR3 comprises 16 residues. The ends lost 0 bases at V and 1 base at J; junction bases unmatched: 4. The germline V gene has CDR1 SGHRS and CDR2 YFSETQ. DNA of the CDR3: TGCGCCAGCAGCTTGGCCTTGACAGGGGGCACAGATACGCAGTATTTT. Translation gives CASSLALTGGTDTQYF.